This T cell receptor beta chain derives from a study of regulatory T cells (dated by TCRdb to 2016 to 2018). Describing the broader study: The study compared T-cell receptor beta repertoires of sorted regulatory, conventional CD4+ and CD8+ T cells between CD3G-deficient patients and healthy controls. The research as a whole found: Compared with control CD8+ cells, CD8+ T cells derived from patients showed a nonsignificant trend toward reduced Shannon entropy. Repertoires from patients had restricted unique TRB V-J pairs and skewed V and J gene usage, with the strongest effect in regulatory T cells.

For the multiplex PCR, 52 forward TRBV primers and 13 reverse TRBJ primers were used, and amplification bias was corrected with both assay-based and computational methods. Within the immunoSEQ assay, multiplex PCR amplified rearranged TRB loci from genomic DNA. Sequencing of the TRB amplicons was done on an Illumina HiSeq platform. As for the original processing: Custom algorithms error-filtered the raw sequences and aligned them to reference gene sequences, after which the immunoSEQ online tools were used for analysis. Frequencies of productive and nonproductive TRB rearrangements were assessed among unique sequences as well as among total sequences. Hydrophobicity and amino acid composition of residues 6 and 7 within the TRB CDR3 were used to estimate the potential for self-reactivity. Group comparisons used t tests, Mann-Whitney tests or two-way ANOVA run in Prism software. In TCRdb, the immuneACCESS table is reduced to in-frame sequences with V and J assigned. These tables do not hold every clone; where another copy was compared, an unresolved V gene accounts for under half, and the others remain unexplained. Clone size and the V and J calls come from that table; the DNA yielded D and trimming. Present in this sample are 10,000 or so clones, approximately 84% of which were seen just once. Clones ranked in the top ten supply 10% of the sample.

Evidence of autoimmunity was found in all CD3G-deficient patients, and more severe autoimmunity was observed in two of the patients. At testing, patients were between 2 and 39 years old and showed lower naive and higher memory CD4+ and CD8+ T-cell proportions. Roughly six individuals with CD3G deficiency were included in the patient group. Patient samples and clinical data came from an international physician network spanning the United States, Europe and Asia. Peripheral blood mononuclear cells were isolated by Ficoll density separation. A FACSAria cell sorter was used to isolate CD3+ CD8+ CD4- T cells. V trim: 3 bases; J trim: 4 bases; unmatched bases: 6. There are 14 amino acids in the CDR3, from cysteine to phenylalanine inclusive. Just CDR3 DNA is preserved here, 42 bases in frame from base 1. From a lookup of the germline V gene, CDR1 and CDR2 are MDHEN and SYDVKM. A word on this clone: The clone's antigen remains unknown. No base quality information exists; no much larger clone differs at one position.

The V and J segments used are TRBV28 and TRBJ2-7, and TRBD2 aligns with 7 junction nucleotides. The sequencing input was CD8+ T cells sorted from blood. This receptor was obtained from a person aged 18 to 35 with CD3G deficiency. In nucleotides, the sequence is TGTGCCAGCAGTTTTCGGGGGAGGGCATACGAGCAGTACTTC. Its product reads: CASSFRGRAYEQYF.